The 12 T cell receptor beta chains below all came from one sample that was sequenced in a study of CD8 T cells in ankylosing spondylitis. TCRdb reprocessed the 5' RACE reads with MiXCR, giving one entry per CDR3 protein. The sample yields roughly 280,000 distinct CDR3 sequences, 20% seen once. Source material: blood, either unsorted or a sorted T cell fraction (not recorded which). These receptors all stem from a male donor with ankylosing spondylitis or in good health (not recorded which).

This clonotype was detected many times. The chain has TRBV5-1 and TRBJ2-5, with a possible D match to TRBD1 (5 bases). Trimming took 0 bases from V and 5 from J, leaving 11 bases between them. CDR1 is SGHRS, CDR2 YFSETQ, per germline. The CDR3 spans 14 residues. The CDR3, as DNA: TGCGCCAGCAGCTTGGTCCAGGGTGGCGAGACCCAGTACTTC. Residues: CASSLVQGGETQYF.

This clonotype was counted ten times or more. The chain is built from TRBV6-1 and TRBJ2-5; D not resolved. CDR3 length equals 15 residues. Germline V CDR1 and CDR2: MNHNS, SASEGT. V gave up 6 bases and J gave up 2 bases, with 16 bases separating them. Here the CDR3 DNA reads TGTGCCAGCAGCAAAGGAAATACAGCACAAGAGACCCAGTACTTC. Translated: CASSKGNTAQETQYF.

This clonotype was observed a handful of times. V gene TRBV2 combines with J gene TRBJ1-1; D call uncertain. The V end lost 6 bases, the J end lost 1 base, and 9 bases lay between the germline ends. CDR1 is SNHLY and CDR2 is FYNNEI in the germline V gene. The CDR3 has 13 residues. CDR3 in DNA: TGTGCCAGCAGGAAGGAGGGGAACACTGAAGCTTTCTTT. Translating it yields CASRKEGNTEAFF.

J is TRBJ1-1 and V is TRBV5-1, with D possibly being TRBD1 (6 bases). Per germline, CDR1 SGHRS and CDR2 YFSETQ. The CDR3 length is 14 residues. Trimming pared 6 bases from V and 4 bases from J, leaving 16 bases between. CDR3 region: CASTRGAGGTEAFF. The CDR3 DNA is TGCGCCAGCACCCGGGGGGCCGGGGGCACTGAAGCTTTCTTT.

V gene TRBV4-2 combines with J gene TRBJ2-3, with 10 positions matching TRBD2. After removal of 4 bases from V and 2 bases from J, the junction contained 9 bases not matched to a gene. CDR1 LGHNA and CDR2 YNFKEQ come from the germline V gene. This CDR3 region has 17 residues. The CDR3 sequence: CASSPHRTSGITDTQYF. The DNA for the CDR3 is TGTGCCAGCAGCCCCCATCGGACTAGCGGTATCACAGATACGCAGTATTTT.

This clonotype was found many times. This CDR3 reads CSVERQVYGYTF. CDR3 DNA: TGCAGCGTTGAACGACAGGTCTATGGCTACACCTTC. This chain joins TRBV29-1 and TRBJ1-2; TRBD1 is a possible D gene (6 bases). V gave up 2 bases and J gave up 4 bases, with 8 bases separating them. CDR3 size: 12 residues. Germline CDR1 reads SQVTM; CDR2 reads ANQGSEA.

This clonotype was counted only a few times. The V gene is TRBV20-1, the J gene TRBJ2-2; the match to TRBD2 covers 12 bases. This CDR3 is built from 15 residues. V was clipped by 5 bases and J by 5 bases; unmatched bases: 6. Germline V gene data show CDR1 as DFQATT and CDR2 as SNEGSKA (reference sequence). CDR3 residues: CSAGRLAGVTGELFF. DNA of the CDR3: TGCAGTGCTGGCCGACTAGCGGGGGTGACCGGGGAGCTGTTTTTT.

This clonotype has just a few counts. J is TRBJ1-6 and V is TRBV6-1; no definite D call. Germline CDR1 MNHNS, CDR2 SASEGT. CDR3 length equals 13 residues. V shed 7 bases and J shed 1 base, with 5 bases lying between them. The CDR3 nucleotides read TGTGCCAGCAAAGATTCCTATAATTCACCCCTCCACTTT. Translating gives CASKDSYNSPLHF.

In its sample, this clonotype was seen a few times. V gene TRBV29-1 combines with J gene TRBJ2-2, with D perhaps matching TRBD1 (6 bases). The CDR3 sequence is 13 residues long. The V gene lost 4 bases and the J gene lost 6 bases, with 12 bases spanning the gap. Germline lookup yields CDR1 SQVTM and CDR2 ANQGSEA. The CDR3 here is CSVARGGSGELFF. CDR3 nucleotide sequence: TGCAGCGTTGCCAGGGGCGGATCCGGGGAGCTGTTTTTT.

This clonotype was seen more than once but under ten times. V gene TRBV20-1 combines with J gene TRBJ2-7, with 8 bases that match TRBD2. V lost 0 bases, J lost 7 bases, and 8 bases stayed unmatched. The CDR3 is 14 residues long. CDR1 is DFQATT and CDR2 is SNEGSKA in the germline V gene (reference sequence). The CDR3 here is CSARDERELAEQYV. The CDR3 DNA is TGCAGTGCTAGAGACGAGCGGGAGTTGGCGGAGCAGTACGTC.

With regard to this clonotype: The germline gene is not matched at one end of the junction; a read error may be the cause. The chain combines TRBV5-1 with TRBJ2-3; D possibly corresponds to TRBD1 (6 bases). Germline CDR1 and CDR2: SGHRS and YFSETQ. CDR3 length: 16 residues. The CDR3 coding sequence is TGCGCCAGCAGCTTGGCTCTGGGGGCGAGTGCAGATATGCAGTATTTT. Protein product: CASSLALGASADMQYF.

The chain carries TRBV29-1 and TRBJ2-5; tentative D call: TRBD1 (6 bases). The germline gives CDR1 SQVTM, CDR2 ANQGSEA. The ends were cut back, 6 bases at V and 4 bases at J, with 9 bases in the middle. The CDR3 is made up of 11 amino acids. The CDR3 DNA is TGCAGCGTAAACAGGGTAGAGACCCAGTACTTC. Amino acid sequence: CSVNRVETQYF. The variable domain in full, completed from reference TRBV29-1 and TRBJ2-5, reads SAVISQKPSRDICQRGTSLTIQCQVDSQVTMMFWYRQQPGQSLTLIATANQGSEATYESGFVIDKFPISRPNLTFSTLTVSNMSPEDSSIYLCSVNRVETQYFGPGTRLLVL.